Listed below are T cell receptor beta chains from one sample, sequenced in a study of blood T cell repertoires in COVID-19. Some clones are missing from TCRdb's copy, which holds only in-frame ones; the method was immunoSEQ multiplex PCR. The sample records 75,000 to 85,000 clones, roughly 78% being singletons. Sequenced input: peripheral blood. The receptors stem from a human donor in a cohort sampled during active COVID-19. Each CDR3 is given with its conserved first and last residue. The D gene is left open where the match is weak. Expanded clones are given a class, and other clones once, few, many or no size at all.

clone_size: few; d_call: NA; v_call: TRBV10-3; j_call: TRBJ1-1; cdr3_nt: TGTGCCATCAGTGCGGAGGGTACTGAAGCTTTCTTT; cdr3_aa: CAISAEGTEAFF
clone_size: NA; d_call: NA; v_call: TRBV5-1; j_call: TRBJ2-5; cdr3_nt: TGCGCCAGCAGCACCCCTAGACTAGGACAAGAGACCCAGTACTTC; cdr3_aa: CASSTPRLGQETQYF
clone_size: once; d_call: NA; v_call: TRBV6-5; j_call: TRBJ1-1; cdr3_nt: TGTGCCAGCAGTTACTCTGTCGGGAAGACTGAAGCTTTCTTT; cdr3_aa: CASSYSVGKTEAFF
clone_size: NA; d_call: TRBD2; v_call: TRBV5-1; j_call: TRBJ2-3; cdr3_nt: TGCGCCAGCAGCTTGGAGGCTAGCGGGTACACAGATACGCAGTATTTT; cdr3_aa: CASSLEASGYTDTQYF
clone_size: NA; d_call: NA; v_call: TRBV21-1; j_call: TRBJ2-5; cdr3_nt: TGTGCCAGCAGCAAAGGGGACAGCTCCTGGGAGACCCAGTACTTC; cdr3_aa: CASSKGDSSWETQYF
clone_size: NA; d_call: TRBD1; v_call: TRBV5-6; j_call: TRBJ1-2; cdr3_nt: TGTGCCAGCAGCTTGGACAGGGGGAACTATGGCTACACCTTC; cdr3_aa: CASSLDRGNYGYTF
clone_size: NA; d_call: TRBD2; v_call: TRBV4-3; j_call: TRBJ2-7; cdr3_nt: TGCGCCAGCAGCCAGGACATAACTAGCGGGGGGTTATACGAGCAGTACTTC; cdr3_aa: CASSQDITSGGLYEQYF
clone_size: NA; d_call: TRBD1; v_call: TRBV25-1; j_call: TRBJ1-2; cdr3_nt: TGTGCCAGCAGTCTAGGGACAGGTTGGAGCTATGGCTACACCTTC; cdr3_aa: CASSLGTGWSYGYTF
clone_size: NA; d_call: TRBD1; v_call: TRBV3-1/TRBV3-2; j_call: TRBJ1-1; cdr3_nt: TGTGCCAGCGCAACAGCGGGTATACAGGGGGCTAAAGCTTTCTTT; cdr3_aa: CASATAGIQGAKAFF
clone_size: NA; d_call: NA; v_call: TRBV19; j_call: TRBJ2-3; cdr3_nt: TGTGCCAGTAGTCCTCGGCTAGTTGCAGATACGCAGTATTTT; cdr3_aa: CASSPRLVADTQYF
clone_size: NA; d_call: TRBD1; v_call: TRBV19; j_call: TRBJ1-2; cdr3_nt: TGTGCCAGTAGTTTAACCGGGACAGGGGGCGCGAATCACTATGGCTACACCTTC; cdr3_aa: CASSLTGTGGANHYGYTF
clone_size: NA; d_call: NA; v_call: TRBV5-5; j_call: TRBJ1-1; cdr3_nt: TGTGCCAGCAGCTTCAATCGGGGGAACACTGAAGCTTTCTTT; cdr3_aa: CASSFNRGNTEAFF